This T cell receptor beta chain was retrieved from a study of regulatory T cells in long-lasting Graves disease. In building TCR beta libraries, iRepertoire HTBI primers were used together with Arm-PCR of CDR3 regions. In the original analysis: The samples yielded 62 TRBV and about 15 TRBJ segments. TCRdb reprocessed the multiplex PCR reads with MiXCR, giving one entry per CDR3 protein. V and J calls and clone size were set by TCRdb, not the authors. The profile shows approximately 250,000 distinct CDR3 sequences, 15% to 20% of them singletons. This CDR3 is 18 amino acids long. Germline V CDR1 and CDR2: LGHNA, YSLEER. The ends were cut back, 1 base at V and 0 bases at J, with 18 bases in the middle. Time point in this sample: newly diagnosed GD, antithyroid drugs for less than 3 months. Preparation of the TCR library used RNA extracted from PBMCs. This clonotype was seen ten or more times.

Sequencing used peripheral blood mononuclear cells (PBMCs), obtained at new diagnosis, from a patient treated with antithyroid drugs. This TCR was sampled from a female donor with Graves disease. The rearrangement links TRBV4-3 to TRBJ1-2; no clear D. In nucleotides, the CDR3 is TGCGCCAGCAGCCAAGTAGTCCTCGCCCCGGAATCTAACTATGGCTACACCTTC. Protein product: CASSQVVLAPESNYGYTF.